The subject of this entry is one T cell receptor beta chain. Its antigen is unknown. This record belongs to a study of STAT5B mutations in CD4+ large granular lymphocyte leukemia. General study results and limits: Without putative leukemic clones, patient CD4-sorted repertoires remained more clonal than healthy CD4+ repertoires. Main leukemic clonotypes were patient-specific, but 25% appeared at low frequency elsewhere.

The CDR3 is made up of 15 amino acids. The germline CDR1 and CDR2 sequences are SGHNT and YYREEE (reference sequence). The V segment lost 4 bases and the J segment 6 bases; nucleotides outside the gene matches: 10. Buffy coats from healthy blood donors served as controls. Per the authors' pipeline: The detection floor for productive clonotype frequency was 2.59 x 10-5. TCRdb keeps only in-frame clones here, not all; method: immunoSEQ multiplex PCR. The V and J calls and clone size are taken from that table; D and trimming were inferred from the DNA. The table records approximately 30,000 clones, 65% to 75% of them present only once.

Sample: CD4+ T cells from blood buffy coats. V gene TRBV5-4 combines with J gene TRBJ2-7; 10 bases fit TRBD2. The sequence was collected from a human donor in good health. The DNA of the CDR3 is TGTGCCAGCAGCACCAGCGGGAGGGGGTTCGTCGAGCAGTACTTC. It is translated as CASSTSGRGFVEQYF.